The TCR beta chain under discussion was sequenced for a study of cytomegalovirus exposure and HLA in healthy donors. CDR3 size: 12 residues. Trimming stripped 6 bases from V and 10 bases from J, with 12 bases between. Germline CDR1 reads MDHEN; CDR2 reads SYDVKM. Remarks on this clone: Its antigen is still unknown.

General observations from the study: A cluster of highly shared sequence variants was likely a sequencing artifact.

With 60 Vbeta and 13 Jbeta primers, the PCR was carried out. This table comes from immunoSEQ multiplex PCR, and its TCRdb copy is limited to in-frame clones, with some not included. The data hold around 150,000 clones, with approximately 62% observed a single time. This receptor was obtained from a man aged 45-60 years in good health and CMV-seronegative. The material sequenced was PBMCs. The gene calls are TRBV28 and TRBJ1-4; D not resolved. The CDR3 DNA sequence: TGTGCCAGCAGAGAGGGTGGTAGAAAACTGTTTTTT. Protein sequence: CASREGGRKLFF.